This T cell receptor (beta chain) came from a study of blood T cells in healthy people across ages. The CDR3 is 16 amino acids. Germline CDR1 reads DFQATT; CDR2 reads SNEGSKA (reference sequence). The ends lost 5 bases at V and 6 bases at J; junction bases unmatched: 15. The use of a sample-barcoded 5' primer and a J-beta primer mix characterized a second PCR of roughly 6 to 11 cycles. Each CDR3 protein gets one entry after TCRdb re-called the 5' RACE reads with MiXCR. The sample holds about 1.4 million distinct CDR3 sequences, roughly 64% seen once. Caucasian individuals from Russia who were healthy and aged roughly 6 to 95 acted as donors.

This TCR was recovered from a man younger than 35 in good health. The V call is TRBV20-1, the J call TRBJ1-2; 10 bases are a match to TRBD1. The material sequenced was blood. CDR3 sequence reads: CSADNRDRGPLNGYTF. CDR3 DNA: TGCAGTGCTGATAACCGGGACAGGGGTCCCCTGAATGGCTACACCTTC.